This TCR beta chain emerged from a study of cytomegalovirus exposure and HLA in healthy donors. Study-wide context: An earlier analysis identified fewer than 130 million unique TCR beta sequences in approximately 190 million T cells. Of the donors genotyped, several hundred in all, about 81% fell in the Caucasian-associated ancestry cluster. Findings and limits, study-wide: Within a later analysis, the majority of CMV-associated TCR beta chains appeared HLA-restricted.

Note on this clone: As yet, its antigen is unknown.

This PCR relied on a set of 60 Vbeta primers and 13 Jbeta primers. Clones were sequenced by immunoSEQ multiplex PCR, and TCRdb holds only the in-frame ones, with some missing. The sample has nearly 200,000 clones. The germline V gene encodes CDR1 KGHSH and CDR2 LQKENI. The V end lost 6 bases, the J end lost 9 bases, and 18 bases lay between the germline ends. The CDR3 covers 14 residues. Sample: PBMCs. This clonotype originated in a boy between 10 and 17 years old in good health and CMV-seronegative. The chain uses TRBV18 and TRBJ1-5; TRBD1 is a possible D gene (5 bases). CDR3 sequence (DNA): TGTGCCAGCTCCGATGGGCAGTCAAGGGGGCCCCAGCATTTT. It is translated as CASSDGQSRGPQHF.